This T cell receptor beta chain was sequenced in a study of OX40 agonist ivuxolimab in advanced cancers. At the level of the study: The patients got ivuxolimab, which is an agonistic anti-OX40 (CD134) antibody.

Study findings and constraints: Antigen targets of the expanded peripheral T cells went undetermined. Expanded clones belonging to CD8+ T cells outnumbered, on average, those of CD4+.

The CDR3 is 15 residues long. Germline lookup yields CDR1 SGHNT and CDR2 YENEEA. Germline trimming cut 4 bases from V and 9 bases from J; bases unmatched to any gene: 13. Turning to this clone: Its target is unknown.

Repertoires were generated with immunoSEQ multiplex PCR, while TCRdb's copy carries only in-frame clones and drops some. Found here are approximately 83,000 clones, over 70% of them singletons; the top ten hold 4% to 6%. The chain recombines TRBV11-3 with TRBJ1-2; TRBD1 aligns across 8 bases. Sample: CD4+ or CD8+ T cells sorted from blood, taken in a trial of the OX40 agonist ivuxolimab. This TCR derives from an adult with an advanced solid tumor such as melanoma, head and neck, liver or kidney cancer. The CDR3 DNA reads TGTGCCAGCAGCTCAACCGGGACAGGAACGTTTCGCTACACCTTC. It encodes CASSSTGTGTFRYTF.